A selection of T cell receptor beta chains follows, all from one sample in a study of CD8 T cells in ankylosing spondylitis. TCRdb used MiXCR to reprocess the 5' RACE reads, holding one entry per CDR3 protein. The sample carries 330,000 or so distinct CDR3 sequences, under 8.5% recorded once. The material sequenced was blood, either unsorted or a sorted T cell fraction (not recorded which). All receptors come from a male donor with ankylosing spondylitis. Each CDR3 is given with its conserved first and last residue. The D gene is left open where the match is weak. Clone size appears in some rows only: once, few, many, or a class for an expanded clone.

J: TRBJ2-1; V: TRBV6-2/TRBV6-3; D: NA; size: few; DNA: TGTGCCAGCAGTTACGCCCCCTCCCTCGACAATGAGCAGTTCTTC; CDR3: CASSYAPSLDNEQFF
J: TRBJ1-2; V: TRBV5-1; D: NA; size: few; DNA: TGCGCCAGCAGCGTGGACAGCCACTATGGCTACACCTTC; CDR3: CASSVDSHYGYTF
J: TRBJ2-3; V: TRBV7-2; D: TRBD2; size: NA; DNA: TGTGCCAGCAGCTTTCGTAGCGGGAGTGGTACGCAGTATTTT; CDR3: CASSFRSGSGTQYF
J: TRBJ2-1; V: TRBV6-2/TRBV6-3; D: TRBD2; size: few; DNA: TGTGCCAGCAGTTACGAGGCTAGCGGAAAGAATGAGCAGTTCTTC; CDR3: CASSYEASGKNEQFF
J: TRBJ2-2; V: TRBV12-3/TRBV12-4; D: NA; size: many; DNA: TGTGCCAGCACATTGGCTTGGGACGGGGAGCTGTTTTTT; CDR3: CASTLAWDGELFF
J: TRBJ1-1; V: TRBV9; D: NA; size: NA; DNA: TGTGCCAGCAGCGAGATTACGGACACTGAAGCTTTCTTT; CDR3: CASSEITDTEAFF
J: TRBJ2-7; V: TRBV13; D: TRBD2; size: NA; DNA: TGTGCCAGCTCTCCTAGCGGGAGACCCTACGAGCAGTACTTC; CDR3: CASSPSGRPYEQYF
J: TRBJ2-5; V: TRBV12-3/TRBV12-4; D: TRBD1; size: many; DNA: TGTGCCAGCAGTCTACCGACAGGGCGGAGAGAGACCCAGTACTTC; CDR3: CASSLPTGRRETQYF
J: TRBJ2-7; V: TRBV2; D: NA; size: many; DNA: TGTGCCAGCAACACCGGGGTTCCTTACGAGCAGTACTTC; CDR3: CASNTGVPYEQYF
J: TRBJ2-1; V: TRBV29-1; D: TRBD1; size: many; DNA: TGCAGCGTTGAAGGGAGCGAGGGGGCAATCAATGAGCAGTTCTTC; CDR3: CSVEGSEGAINEQFF
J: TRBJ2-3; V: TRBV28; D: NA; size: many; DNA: TGTGCCAGCAGTTTTAACCCGGATACGCAGTATTTT; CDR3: CASSFNPDTQYF
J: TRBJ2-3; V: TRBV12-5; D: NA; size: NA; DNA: TGTGCTAGTGGTCCGCGACTAGATACGCAGTATTTT; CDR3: CASGPRLDTQYF
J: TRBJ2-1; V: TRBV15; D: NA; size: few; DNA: TGTGCCACCAGCAGAGACACCGAATTAGTTTCCTACAATGAGCAGTTCTTC; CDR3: CATSRDTELVSYNEQFF
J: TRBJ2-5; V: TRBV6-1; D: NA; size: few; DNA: TGTGCCAGCAGTGAAGCGGGGTACCGGCGGGCCGAAGAGACCCAGTACTTC; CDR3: CASSEAGYRRAEETQYF
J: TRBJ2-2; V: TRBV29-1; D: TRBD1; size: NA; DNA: TGCAGCGGGGGGACAGGGTTGGCCACCGGGGAGCTGTTTTTT; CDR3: CSGGTGLATGELFF